The sequence of this T cell receptor (beta chain) was determined in a study of long-term antiretroviral therapy in people with HIV (dated by TCRdb to the early 2020s). Describing the broader study: Collection of the earliest samples took place about a decade ahead of the 2015 WHO recommendation for immediate ART, at a time when ART was typically delayed until CD4 counts fell. This retrospective serial study examined whether starting ART and sustained HIV suppression were associated with changes in the composition and diversity of the TRB repertoire in peripheral blood. A total of 150 to 200 cryopreserved PBMC samples were contributed to the cohort by 30 adults with confirmed HIV infection, with samples collected serially over a mean of roughly six years (range 1-12). Of the approximately 28 participants with HIV, more than 10 were female. Test extractions of a monoclonal T-cell line alongside 30 to 35 polyclonal samples showed no cross-contamination during QIAcube processing. Overall study outcomes, separate from this receptor: Limited PBMC availability meant only the TCR beta chain was sequenced, without alpha chain pairing. The samples span the years 2004 to 2017, and the ART regimens used may be less effective than current regimens. The repertoire was dominated across all time points by expanded TRB clones identified before ART initiation, although this dominance was seen to fluctuate and to decrease in many PLHIV after ART. Because cell numbers in pre-ART samples were limited, unsorted PBMC were profiled instead of sorted CD4+ and CD8+ T cells. Inferences about post-ART repertoire changes are limited because no data were available on ART adherence, viral resistance or therapy changes. Narrower CDR3 length ranges were observed in HIV repertoires than in controls, and an antigen-experienced repertoire with only a slight naive shift after ART was suggested by the network structure. Starting ART was linked to a significant rise in TRB diversity, yet even with long-term ART the diversity remained significantly lower than in transplant donor controls.

Participants were included only if at least one PBMC sample before ART initiation and at least two post-ART samples were available. All participants with HIV were treated in the United States of America. Before DNA extraction, cryopreserved samples of 1-10 million PBMC were thawed and then washed. At the time of the earliest PBMC sample, participants with HIV were aged between about 23 and 55 years. PBMC samples were contributed by each participant from 1-4 timepoints before ART initiation and 2-8 timepoints after ART initiation, with a median of 7 samples. For every participant, serial HIV viral load, CD4+ T-cell count, ART history and demographic data were obtained. Genomic DNA was extracted from unsorted PBMC with a Qiagen kit on a QIAcube, processed in batches of 12 samples. Notes on this clone: This clone's antigen is unknown. No base quality values were provided; no much bigger clone lies one nucleotide off.

Sequencing of the TRB variable region was done with the immunoSEQ hsTCRB v3.0 assay at survey level resolution. TRB sequencing targeted a depth of about 40,000-55,000 T-cell genomes per sample. Pooled TRB libraries were sequenced on an Illumina MiSeq with a v3 150-cycle kit. As for how the authors treated the data: Repertoire analysis was run in R within a reproducible Nextflow workflow that covered QC, data transformation and analysis. LymphoSeq2, an R package for AIRR-Seq data exploration, was used to implement custom analyses. After excluding a handful of samples that yielded fewer than 5000 total TRB sequences, approximately 180 HIV repertoires remained for analysis. Among the 200 or so HIV repertoires that were kept, some 60 were collected before ART initiation and over 120 were collected after ART initiation. Repertoires were downsampled to 5000 TRB nucleotide sequences, with summary statistics averaged over 100 downsampling iterations. The analysis kept only TRB sequences whose CDR3 regions were at least seven amino acids long. Diversity was assessed using a clonality score derived from Shannon entropy and using the Gini coefficient. In the repertoire networks, any two of the top 5000 CDR3 amino acid sequences were connected whenever the two sequences differed by an edit distance of one. For TRB CDR3 amino acid sequences, antigen specificity groups and MHC restriction were predicted with GLIPH2. Known CMV, EBV, HIV or tissue antigen associations were flagged by matching CDR3 amino acid sequences against VDJdb and McPAS-TCR. Pre-ART, post-ART and control groups were compared with Wilcoxon signed-rank tests and Holm-Bonferroni correction. In its TCRdb copy, this immuneACCESS table keeps in-frame sequences only and misses some clones. Where compared with another copy, unresolved V genes explain less than half of these, and the others have no known cause. The V and J calls and clone size were taken over from that table, and D and trimming were inferred from the DNA. The table for this sample lists under 50,000 clones; 94% of them were counted only once. The ten largest make up roughly 2.1% of the sample.

V and J lose 5 bases and 7 bases, and a span of 6 bases separates them. From the cysteine up to the phenylalanine, the CDR3 has a length of 10 residues. The read is trimmed to its CDR3 DNA, 30 bases read in frame from base 1. CDR1 and CDR2, looked up from the germline V gene, are MDHEN and SYDVKM. The material sequenced was unsorted PBMCs, taken 9 to 9.5 years after starting antiretroviral therapy. The chain uses TRBV28 and TRBJ2-7, with an unclear D gene assignment. The clonotype was recovered from a man between 25 and 39 years old with HIV. CDR3 sequence: CASSRTEQYF. The sequence in DNA is TGTGCCAGCAGTCGAACGGAGCAGTACTTC.